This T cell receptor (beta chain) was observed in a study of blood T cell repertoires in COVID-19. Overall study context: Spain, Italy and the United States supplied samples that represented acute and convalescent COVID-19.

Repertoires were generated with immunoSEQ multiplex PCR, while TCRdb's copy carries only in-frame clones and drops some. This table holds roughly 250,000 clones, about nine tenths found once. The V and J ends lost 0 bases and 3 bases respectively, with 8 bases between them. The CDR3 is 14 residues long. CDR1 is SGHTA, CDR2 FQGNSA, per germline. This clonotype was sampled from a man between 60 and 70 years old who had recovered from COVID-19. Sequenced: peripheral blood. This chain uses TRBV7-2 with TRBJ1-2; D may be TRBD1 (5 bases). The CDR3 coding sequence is TGTGCCAGCAGCTTAGCTCGGGGGGACTATGGCTACACCTTC. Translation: CASSLARGDYGYTF.